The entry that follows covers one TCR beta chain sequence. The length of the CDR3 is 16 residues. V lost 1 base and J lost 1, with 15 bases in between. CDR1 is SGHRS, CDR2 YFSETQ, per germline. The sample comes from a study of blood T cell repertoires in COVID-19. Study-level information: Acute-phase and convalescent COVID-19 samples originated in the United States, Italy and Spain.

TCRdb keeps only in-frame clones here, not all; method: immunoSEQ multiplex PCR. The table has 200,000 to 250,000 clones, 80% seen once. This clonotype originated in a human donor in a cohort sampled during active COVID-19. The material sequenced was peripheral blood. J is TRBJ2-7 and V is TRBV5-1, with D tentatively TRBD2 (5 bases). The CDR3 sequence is CASSLTGSGISYEQYF. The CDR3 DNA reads TGCGCCAGCAGCTTGACGGGGTCCGGGATTTCCTACGAGCAGTACTTC. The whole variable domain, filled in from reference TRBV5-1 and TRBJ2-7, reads KAGVTQTPRYLIKTRGQQVTLSCSPISGHRSVSWYQQTPGQGLQFLFEYFSETQRNKGNFPGRFSGRQFSNSRSEMNVSTLELGDSALYLCASSLTGSGISYEQYFGPGTRLTVT.